This passage covers 26 T cell receptor beta chains from one sample sequenced in a study of Ad26.COV2.S vaccination and SARS-CoV-2 variants. Treatment denoted: around 19 received Ad26.COV2.S at low or high dose, single or two shots; 5 received placebo; per-sample allocation not given. Vaccine and placebo recipients were sampled on day 63 after the first injection. Measured with immunoSEQ multiplex PCR; TCRdb has only the in-frame clones, and not every one. The data contain 350,000 to 600,000 clones, 89% of them singletons. Sequencing was performed on peripheral blood, taken in a trial of Ad26.COV2.S vaccine versus placebo. All receptors derive from a person aged 18-65 years who received the Ad26.COV2.S COVID-19 vaccine or a placebo.

The chain uses TRBV19 and TRBJ1-1, with D possibly being TRBD1 (5 bases). The germline gives CDR1 LNHDA, CDR2 SQIVND (reference sequence). The V gene lost 4 bases and the J gene lost 6 bases, with 12 bases spanning the gap. CDR3 size: 13 residues. CDR3 loop: CASSRGRGSEAFF. The CDR3 bases are TGTGCCAGTAGTAGGGGTAGGGGATCTGAAGCTTTCTTT.

Concerning this clone: A junction boundary mismatches the germline segment, possibly from a read error. The chain has TRBV6-6 and TRBJ1-2; 9 bases fit TRBD1. In germline, CDR1 is MNHNY, CDR2 SVGAGI (reference sequence). This CDR3 contains 13 residues. CDR3 sequence reads: CASSYPSVGQGHF. CDR3 DNA sequence: TGTGCCAGCAGCTATCCCTCCGTGGGACAGGGCCACTTC.

V and J are TRBV4-1 and TRBJ1-5, with D possibly matching TRBD1 (6 bases). V was cut by 0 bases and J by 9 bases, with 18 bases left in between. Germline V gives CDR1 MGHRA, CDR2 YSYEKL. This CDR3 contains 16 residues. CDR3 residues: CASSQDSDSRVWPQHF. The CDR3 DNA reads TGCGCCAGCAGCCAAGATTCGGACAGCCGTGTGTGGCCCCAGCATTTT.

V and J are TRBV28 and TRBJ1-5, with D unresolved. Germline CDR1 is MDHEN and CDR2 is SYDVKM. V lost 6 bases and J lost 5, with 17 bases in between. The CDR3 extends over 15 amino acids. The CDR3 is CASREGADRHQPQHF. The CDR3 coding sequence is TGTGCCAGCAGGGAAGGAGCGGACCGACATCAGCCCCAGCATTTT.

About this clone: The sample has other DNA sequences that encode this CDR3 too. The V call is TRBV5-1, the J call TRBJ1-5, with D perhaps matching TRBD1 (6 bases). The ends were cut back, 3 bases at V and 4 bases at J, with 11 bases in the middle. This CDR3 region has 14 residues. CDR1 and CDR2 (germline): SGHRS, YFSETQ. CDR3 residues: CASSSGEGNQPQHF. The CDR3 bases are TGCGCCAGCAGCTCAGGGGAAGGGAATCAGCCCCAGCATTTT. Using reference TRBV5-1 and TRBJ1-5 for the parts outside the CDR3, the full variable domain is KAGVTQTPRYLIKTRGQQVTLSCSPISGHRSVSWYQQTPGQGLQFLFEYFSETQRNKGNFPGRFSGRQFSNSRSEMNVSTLELGDSALYLCASSSGEGNQPQHFGDGTRLSIL.

The chain has TRBV4-3 and TRBJ1-2; unclear D gene. The germline V gene has CDR1 LGHNA and CDR2 YSLEER. V was trimmed by 0 bases and J by 8 bases, leaving 16 bases between them. The CDR3 has 15 residues. CDR3 nucleotides: TGCGCCAGCAGCCAAGAAAGTCTTGTAGGGAAGGGCTACACCTTC. It codes for CASSQESLVGKGYTF.

The chain couples TRBV27 to TRBJ2-1; perhaps D is TRBD1 or TRBD2 (7 bases each). The germline gives CDR1 MNHEY, CDR2 SMNVEV (reference sequence). V lost 5 bases and J 6 bases, leaving 14 bases between the germline ends. The CDR3 is 14 amino acids. For the CDR3, the DNA is TGTGCCAGCAGTCCCAGGGGGACTACCAATGAGCAGTTCTTC. Protein sequence: CASSPRGTTNEQFF.

The chain is built from TRBV5-6 and TRBJ2-7; D is ambiguous. Germline V gives CDR1 SGHDT, CDR2 YYEEEE. Between the trimmed V and J ends, which lost 3 bases and 3 bases, there was a span of 22 bases. This CDR3 contains 17 residues. As DNA, the CDR3 is TGTGCCAGCAGCTCCTTACTGTTAAAGGACGGTTACTACGAGCAGTACTTC. It is translated as CASSSLLLKDGYYEQYF.

This clone showed up just once. J is TRBJ2-3 and V is TRBV29-1; TRBD1 matches at 7 bases. J lost 4 bases, V lost 0 bases, and 13 bases had no gene match. This CDR3 has 17 residues. CDR1 and CDR2 (germline): SQVTM, ANQGSEA. Here the CDR3 reads CSVEDFKTGLASDTQYF. CDR3 bases: TGCAGCGTTGAAGATTTTAAGACAGGGTTGGCTTCAGATACGCAGTATTTT.

The chain joins TRBV28 to TRBJ2-7; 9 nucleotides agree with TRBD2. V lost 7 bases to trimming and J lost 7 bases; unmatched junction nucleotides: 14. This CDR3 contains 15 residues. CDR1 MDHEN and CDR2 SYDVKM come from the germline V gene. The CDR3 here is CASKDSGRRLGEQYF. CDR3 coding DNA: TGTGCCAGCAAGGATAGCGGGAGACGTCTCGGGGAGCAGTACTTC.

The CDR3 region is CASSFGGQGNYGYTF. The CDR3 nucleotides read TGTGCCAGCAGCTTTGGGGGACAGGGGAACTATGGCTACACCTTC. This chain connects TRBV5-6 to TRBJ1-2; 10 nucleotides match TRBD1. Unmatched junction bases numbered 3, after V lost 2 bases and J lost 2 bases. This CDR3 region has 15 residues. Germline lookup yields CDR1 SGHDT and CDR2 YYEEEE.

This clone was observed a few times. The chain recombines TRBV18 with TRBJ1-3; TRBD1 aligns across 7 bases. The germline gives CDR1 KGHSH, CDR2 LQKENI. The trim removed 4 bases at V and 0 bases at J, leaving 0 bases unmatched. This CDR3 has 14 amino acids. CDR3 sequence reads: CASSRDSSGNTIYF. The CDR3 DNA is TGTGCCAGCTCACGGGACAGCTCTGGAAACACCATATATTTT.

This clone was detected only once. For the CDR3, the DNA is TGTGCCAGCACTCAGTACCCAGTGGGCTCCTACGAGCAGTACTTC. Amino acid sequence: CASTQYPVGSYEQYF. V is TRBV6-5 and J is TRBJ2-7; D gene unclear. The CDR3 has 15 amino acids. Trimming removed 7 bases from V and 0 bases from J, with 16 bases in between. Germline loops: CDR1 MNHEY, CDR2 SVGAGI.

The chain links TRBV19 to TRBJ1-1; no firm D call. The CDR3 runs to 11 residues. V lost 6 bases and J lost 4, with 6 bases in between. Germline-derived CDR1 and CDR2 are LNHDA and SQIVND (reference sequence). The CDR3 spells CASRKSTEAFF. The DNA of the CDR3 is TGTGCCAGTAGAAAGAGCACTGAAGCTTTCTTT.

V usage is TRBV5-4 and J usage is TRBJ1-4; 7 positions agree with TRBD1. The CDR3 covers 14 residues. Trimming removed 4 bases from V and 5 bases from J; junction bases left unmatched: 5. Germline V lookup: CDR1 SGHNT, CDR2 YYREEE (reference sequence). The CDR3 DNA reads TGTGCCAGCAGCCCGGGACAGTTAAATGAAAAACTGTTTTTT. Residues: CASSPGQLNEKLFF.

This chain links TRBV4-1 with TRBJ1-2; possible D gene TRBD1, 6 bases. The germline CDR1 and CDR2 sequences are MGHRA and YSYEKL. V lost 0 bases to trimming and J lost 3 bases, with 8 bases between them. The CDR3 loop spans 14 amino acids. This CDR3 reads CASSQDPGDYGYTF. In DNA, the CDR3 is TGCGCCAGCAGCCAAGATCCAGGGGACTATGGCTACACCTTC.

J is TRBJ2-7 and V is TRBV12-3 or TRBV12-4; D unresolved. CDR3 length equals 12 residues. Trimming took off 3 bases at V and 3 bases at J, with 6 bases between the two ends. The CDR3 nucleotides read TGTGCCAGCAGTTTTGTCAGCTACGAGCAGTACTTC. This codes for CASSFVSYEQYF.

The chain couples TRBV18 to TRBJ2-7; TRBD1 might be the D (6 bases). Trimming removed 1 base from V and 3 bases from J, with 13 bases in between. Germline V gene sequence: CDR1 KGHSH, CDR2 LQKENI. This CDR3 is 15 amino acids long. CDR3 sequence reads: CASSPLRGVVYEQYF. CDR3 sequence (DNA): TGTGCCAGCTCACCACTCAGGGGAGTTGTCTACGAGCAGTACTTC.

The J gene is TRBJ1-5, the V gene TRBV2; D unresolved. CDR1 SNHLY and CDR2 FYNNEI come from the germline V gene. This CDR3 contains 13 residues. V was trimmed by 0 bases and J by 3 bases, leaving 3 bases between them. DNA of the CDR3: TGTGCCAGCAGTGAAGCCCTCAATCAGCCCCAGCATTTT. This encodes CASSEALNQPQHF.

This clone appeared once. The chain couples TRBV5-8 to TRBJ2-3, with no clear D. Trimming shortened V by 2 bases and J by 1 base, and 8 bases separated the two germline ends. This CDR3 comprises 14 residues. Per the germline V gene, CDR1 is SGHTS and CDR2 is YDEGEE. The CDR3 sequence: CASSLTGRTDTQYF. The CDR3, as DNA: TGTGCCAGCAGCTTAACTGGGCGCACAGATACGCAGTATTTT.

The chain links TRBV30 to TRBJ2-4, with D unclear. V lost 2 bases and J 1 base, leaving 12 bases between the germline ends. Germline values: CDR1 GTSNPN, CDR2 SVGIG (reference sequence). There are 15 residues in the CDR3. Here the CDR3 reads CAWSSTGWAKNIQYF. The DNA for the CDR3 is TGTGCCTGGAGTTCGACCGGGTGGGCCAAAAACATTCAGTACTTC.

The chain employs TRBV5-4 and TRBJ1-4; TRBD1 matches at 9 bases. Germline CDR1 and CDR2: SGHNT and YYREEE (reference sequence). This CDR3 comprises 15 residues. After removal of 2 bases from V and 8 bases from J, the junction contained 7 bases not matched to a gene. CDR3 in amino acids: CASSLLGGTGEKLFF. The CDR3 region has the DNA TGTGCCAGCAGCTTATTGGGTGGGACAGGGGAAAAACTGTTTTTT.

The V call is TRBV29-1, the J call TRBJ2-7; no clear D. The V and J ends lost 0 bases and 0 bases respectively, with 3 bases between them. Germline V lookup: CDR1 SQVTM, CDR2 ANQGSEA. This CDR3 is 12 amino acids long. The CDR3 spells CSVEDSSYEQYF. In nucleotides, the CDR3 is TGCAGCGTTGAAGACAGCTCCTACGAGCAGTACTTC.

The chain links TRBV4-1 to TRBJ2-7; 9 positions agree with TRBD1. CDR3 length equals 14 residues. Germline loops: CDR1 MGHRA, CDR2 YSYEKL. With V trimmed by 4 bases and J by 3 bases, 4 bases remained unmatched. CDR3 loop: CASSPRGQGYEQYF. In DNA, the CDR3 is TGCGCCAGCAGCCCAAGGGGACAGGGCTACGAGCAGTACTTC.

This clone was detected only a few times. The chain combines TRBV5-6 with TRBJ1-5, with TRBD1 matching over 9 bases. This CDR3 contains 17 residues. Looked up from germline, CDR1 is SGHDT and CDR2 is YYEEEE. V dropped 5 bases and J dropped 4; count of bases not matched to a gene: 13. The CDR3 DNA is TGTGCCAGCAGACTGGACAGGGGTGGAGGCCCTAATCAGCCCCAGCATTTT. Translated: CASRLDRGGGPNQPQHF.

In this sample, this clone turned up a few times. The CDR3 region is CASAGRDGRNTIYF. CDR3 in DNA: TGTGCCAGCGCCGGAAGGGACGGCAGAAACACCATATATTTT. The J gene is TRBJ1-3, the V gene TRBV3-1 (or the pseudogene TRBV3-2), with a possible D match to TRBD1 (5 bases). Germline CDR1 reads LGHDT; CDR2 reads YNNKEL (reference sequence). V was cut by 8 bases and J by 5 bases, with 16 bases left in between. The CDR3 totals 14 residues.